This T cell receptor (beta chain) was sequenced in a study of regulatory T cells in long-lasting Graves disease. Study observations and caveats: Between persistent patients, about 2,500 public clonotypes were shared, exceeding the roughly 1,000 shared between new patients.

This sample's time point: persistent/refractory GD, antithyroid drugs over 5 years with positive TRAb. The authors made the TCR library using RNA they extracted from PBMCs. The TCR beta library used iRepertoire HTBI primers with Arm-PCR amplification of CDR3. MiXCR was run by TCRdb on the multiplex PCR reads, yielding one entry per CDR3 protein. This table holds more than 300,000 distinct CDR3 sequences, approximately 23% found once. On this clonotype itself: The antigen remains undetermined.

The sequence was obtained from a woman aged 40 to 50 with Graves disease. The material sequenced was peripheral blood mononuclear cells (PBMCs), taken when the disease was refractory, from a patient treated with antithyroid drugs.

Written as DNA, the CDR3 is TGTGCCAGCAGTAGTAGCCCCGGGGAGCTGTTTTTT. Encoded protein: CASSSSPGELFF. The chain recombines TRBV6-1 with TRBJ2-2; D ambiguous. V lost 5 bases to trimming and J lost 6 bases, with 7 bases between them. This CDR3 comprises 12 residues. The germline CDR1 and CDR2 sequences are MNHNS and SASEGT.